The rows below give T cell receptor beta chains drawn from one sample of a study of PD-1 blockade in classical Hodgkin lymphoma. Sequencing used immunoSEQ multiplex PCR; TCRdb keeps in-frame clones, though not all of them. The data show more than 95,000 clones, roughly nine tenths seen once. The sequencing used peripheral blood mononuclear cells (PBMCs), collected before the fourth cycle of nivolumab. All receptors derive from a human donor with classical Hodgkin lymphoma. CDR3s include the opening cysteine and the closing phenylalanine or tryptophan. The order of the fields is clone size, D gene, J gene, V gene, CDR3 protein, CDR3 DNA. D genes are given only for firm matches. For some rows the clone size is stated as once, few or many, or as a class when expanded; others skip it.

>NA|TRBD1|TRBJ1-1|TRBV4-1
CASSQGAGQIPNTEAFF
TGCGCCAGCAGCCAAGGTGCGGGACAGATACCGAACACTGAAGCTTTCTTT
>NA|TRBD1|TRBJ2-6|TRBV2
CASKGQIGGANVLTF
TGTGCCAGCAAGGGACAGATAGGTGGGGCCAACGTCCTGACTTTC
>NA|TRBD2|TRBJ2-7|TRBV7-2
CASSFGLAYEQYF
TGTGCCAGCAGCTTCGGACTAGCCTACGAGCAGTACTTC
>NA|NA|TRBJ1-1|TRBV14
CASSQDPGQNTEAFF
TGTGCCAGCAGCCAAGATCCCGGACAGAACACTGAAGCTTTCTTT
>NA|NA|TRBJ2-1|TRBV19
CASSIVGEGYNEQFF
TGTGCCAGTAGTATAGTTGGGGAAGGATACAATGAGCAGTTCTTC
>few|TRBD1|TRBJ1-2|TRBV2
CASRPGTGGWGYTF
TGTGCCAGCCGTCCCGGGACAGGGGGCTGGGGCTACACCTTC
>NA|TRBD2|TRBJ2-7|TRBV5-1
CASSGGTSGRIYEQYF
TGCGCCAGCAGCGGGGGGACTAGCGGGAGAATCTACGAGCAGTACTTC
>few|NA|TRBJ1-1|TRBV2
CASRGTEAFF
TGTGCCAGCAGGGGTACTGAAGCTTTCTTT
>NA|NA|TRBJ2-2|TRBV18
CASSPPGHQGAGELFF
TGTGCCAGCTCACCCCCGGGACACCAAGGGGCCGGGGAGCTGTTTTTT
>NA|NA|TRBJ2-3|TRBV7-9
CASSRRTQGGDTQYF
TGTGCCAGCAGTAGAAGGACCCAGGGTGGCGATACGCAGTATTTT
>NA|NA|TRBJ2-1|TRBV4-2
CASSQEPRAHPEQFF
TGTGCCAGCAGCCAAGAGCCTAGAGCTCACCCTGAGCAGTTCTTC
>few|NA|TRBJ2-1|TRBV12-5
CASGLVLPSSSYNEQFF
TGTGCTAGTGGTTTGGTACTGCCATCAAGCTCCTACAATGAGCAGTTCTTC
>few|TRBD1|TRBJ1-4|TRBV7-9
CASSLGPGGTNEKLFF
TGTGCCAGCAGCTTAGGCCCAGGGGGTACTAATGAAAAACTGTTTTTT
>NA|NA|TRBJ2-5|TRBV18
CASSPPVGSIPETQYF
TGTGCCAGCTCACCACCGGTAGGATCCATCCCAGAGACCCAGTACTTC
>once|TRBD1|TRBJ2-1|TRBV7-9
CASSTRDRGDNEQFF
TGTGCCAGCAGCACCCGGGACAGGGGCGACAATGAGCAGTTCTTC
>once|NA|TRBJ2-1|TRBV28
CASSFFGGLNNDEQFF
TGTGCCAGCAGTTTTTTTGGGGGGCTTAATAATGATGAGCAGTTCTTC
>NA|TRBD2|TRBJ2-7|TRBV27
CARPRRLAGGPREQYF
TGTGCCAGACCCAGACGACTAGCGGGAGGGCCGAGAGAGCAGTACTTC
>NA|NA|TRBJ2-4|TRBV11-2
CASSLDGRGLNIQYF
TGTGCCAGCAGCTTGGACGGGAGAGGCTTAAACATTCAGTACTTC
>NA|NA|TRBJ1-5|TRBV7-9
CASSLKQNLHYQPQHF
TGTGCCAGCAGCTTAAAACAGAACCTTCACTATCAGCCCCAGCATTTT
>NA|NA|TRBJ2-2|TRBV7-2
CASSLDPVRTGELFF
TGTGCCAGCAGCTTAGACCCCGTGCGGACCGGGGAGCTGTTTTTT
>NA|TRBD1|TRBJ2-4|TRBV25-1
CASSETGQGTTKNIQYF
TGTGCCAGCAGTGAGACGGGACAGGGGACGACCAAAAACATTCAGTACTTC
>NA|TRBD2|TRBJ2-1|TRBV5-6
CASTSSRPSGVYNEQFF
TGTGCCAGCACCTCCTCCCGGCCAAGCGGGGTGTACAATGAGCAGTTCTTC
>NA|NA|TRBJ2-2|TRBV20-1
CSAGRVGELFF
TGCAGTGCTGGCCGTGTCGGGGAGCTGTTTTTT
>once|NA|TRBJ2-3|TRBV28
CASRDRNTDTQYF
TGTGCCAGCAGGGACAGAAACACAGATACGCAGTATTTT
>few|TRBD1|TRBJ2-1|TRBV7-7
CASSSDRDRAYNEQFF
TGTGCTAGCAGCTCAGACCGGGACAGGGCCTACAATGAGCAGTTCTTC
>once|NA|TRBJ1-2|TRBV18
CASSPGDTIGYTF
TGTGCCAGCTCACCAGGGGATACGATAGGCTACACCTTC
>NA|TRBD2|TRBJ2-7|TRBV9
CASSPTGGNYEQYF
TGTGCCAGCAGCCCCACCGGGGGGAACTACGAGCAGTACTTC
>NA|TRBD2|TRBJ2-1|TRBV15
CATSTGLVNNEQFF
TGTGCCACCAGCACCGGACTAGTTAACAATGAGCAGTTCTTC
>NA|NA|TRBJ2-7|TRBV18
CASSPPVRQRENEQYF
TGTGCCAGCTCACCACCCGTTCGACAGCGAGAGAACGAGCAGTACTTC
>NA|TRBD1|TRBJ1-4|TRBV30
CAHRGLSEKLFF
TGTGCCCACAGGGGCCTCTCGGAAAAACTGTTTTTT
>NA|TRBD1|TRBJ2-7|TRBV27
CASSLDPDRVHYEQYF
TGTGCCAGCAGTCTAGACCCCGACAGGGTACATTACGAGCAGTACTTC
>NA|NA|TRBJ1-2|TRBV6-5
CASSLGQPYGYTF
TGTGCCAGCAGTCTCGGACAGCCCTATGGCTACACCTTC
>once|TRBD1|TRBJ2-7|TRBV28
CASSLGTASYEQYF
TGTGCCAGCAGTTTAGGGACAGCGTCCTACGAGCAGTACTTC
>NA|TRBD1|TRBJ1-5|TRBV4-3
CASSQSGGSNQPQHF
TGCGCCAGCAGCCAATCAGGGGGAAGCAATCAGCCCCAGCATTTT
>once|NA|TRBJ1-2|TRBV5-8
CASSGRTDYGYTF
TGTGCCAGCAGCGGGCGGACGGACTATGGCTACACCTTC
>NA|TRBD1|TRBJ1-6|TRBV30
CACTGTGVNSPLHF
TGTGCCTGCACCGGGACAGGGGTTAATTCACCCCTCCACTTT
>NA|NA|TRBJ1-4|TRBV7-9
CASSPSAGRTNEKLFF
TGTGCCAGCAGCCCCAGTGCGGGGCGGACTAATGAAAAACTGTTTTTT
>NA|NA|TRBJ1-1|TRBV6-6
CASSPPQVLGTEAFF
TGTGCCAGCAGTCCCCCACAGGTTCTAGGAACTGAAGCTTTCTTT
>NA|NA|TRBJ1-5|TRBV5-1
CASSPGGGNQPQHF
TGCGCCAGCAGCCCGGGGGGGGGCAATCAGCCCCAGCATTTT
>NA|TRBD1|TRBJ2-7|TRBV2
CAIKGLQLDRGRNEQYF
TGTGCCATCAAGGGTCTTCAGTTGGACAGGGGAAGGAACGAGCAGTACTTC
>NA|NA|TRBJ2-7|TRBV7-9
CASSSAGQGAYEQYF
TGTGCCAGCAGCTCGGCGGGGCAGGGGGCCTACGAGCAGTACTTC
>once|NA|TRBJ2-7|TRBV27
CASSLLGGAYEQYF
TGTGCCAGCAGTTTACTCGGGGGAGCCTACGAGCAGTACTTC
>NA|NA|TRBJ1-1|TRBV25-1
CASYQGGGTEAFF
TGTGCCAGCTATCAGGGAGGGGGCACTGAAGCTTTCTTT
>NA|NA|TRBJ1-5|TRBV10-2
CASSEWAGDQPQHF
TGCGCCAGCAGTGAGTGGGCAGGGGATCAGCCCCAGCATTTT
>NA|TRBD1|TRBJ1-1|TRBV4-1
CASSPGQGTEAFF
TGCGCCAGCAGCCCGGGACAGGGGACTGAAGCTTTCTTT